The TCR beta chain described here comes from a study of T cell repertoires in ileal Crohn's disease. Sequencing was performed with immunoSEQ multiplex PCR; in TCRdb, only in-frame clones are kept and a portion is missing. Here the sample spans roughly 30,000 clones, about 80% being singletons. A word on this clone: What it recognizes is unknown.

This CDR3 is 11 amino acids long. CDR1 and CDR2 from the germline V gene are MNHEY and SMNVEV (reference sequence). The V and J ends lost 8 bases and 9 bases respectively, with 14 bases between them. Points from the study as a whole: Every patient over 26.8% clonality showed endoscopic recurrence.

This receptor was identified in an adult with Crohn's disease. The V and J genes are TRBV27 and TRBJ2-7, with a tentative D call TRBD1 (5 bases). The sample was ileal tissue. The CDR3 is CASEEERGQYF. The DNA for the CDR3 is TGTGCCAGCGAAGAAGAAAGGGGGCAGTACTTC.